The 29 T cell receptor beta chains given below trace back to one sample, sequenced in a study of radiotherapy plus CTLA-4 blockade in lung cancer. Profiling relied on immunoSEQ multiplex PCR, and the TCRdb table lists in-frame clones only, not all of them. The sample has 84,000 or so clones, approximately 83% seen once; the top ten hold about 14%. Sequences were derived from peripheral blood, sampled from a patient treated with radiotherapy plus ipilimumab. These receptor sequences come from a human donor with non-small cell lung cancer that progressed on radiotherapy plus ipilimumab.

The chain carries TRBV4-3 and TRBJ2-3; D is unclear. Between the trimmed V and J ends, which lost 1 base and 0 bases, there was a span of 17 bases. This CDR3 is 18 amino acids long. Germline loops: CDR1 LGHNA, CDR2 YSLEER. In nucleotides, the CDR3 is TGCGCCAGCAGCCAAGTAGGTCAGATTAGATCTAGCACAGATACGCAGTATTTT. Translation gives CASSQVGQIRSSTDTQYF.

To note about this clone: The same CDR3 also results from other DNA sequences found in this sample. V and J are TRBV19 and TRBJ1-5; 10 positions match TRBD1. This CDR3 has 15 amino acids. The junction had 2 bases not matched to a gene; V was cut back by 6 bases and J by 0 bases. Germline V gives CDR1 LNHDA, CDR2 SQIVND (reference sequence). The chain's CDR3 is CASRGTGDSNQPQHF. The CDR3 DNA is TGTGCCAGTAGAGGGACAGGGGATAGCAATCAGCCCCAGCATTTT.

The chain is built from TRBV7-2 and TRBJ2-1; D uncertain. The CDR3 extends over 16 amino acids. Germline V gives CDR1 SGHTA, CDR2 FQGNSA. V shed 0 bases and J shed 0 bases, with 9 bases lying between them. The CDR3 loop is CASSLAMNPSYNEQFF. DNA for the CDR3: TGTGCCAGCAGCTTAGCAATGAATCCCTCCTACAATGAGCAGTTCTTC. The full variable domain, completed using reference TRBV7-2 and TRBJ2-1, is GAGVSQSPSNKVTEKGKDVELRCDPISGHTALYWYRQSLGQGLEFLIYFQGNSAPDKSGLPSDRFSAERTGGSVSTLTIQRTQQEDSAVYLCASSLAMNPSYNEQFFGPGTRLTVL.

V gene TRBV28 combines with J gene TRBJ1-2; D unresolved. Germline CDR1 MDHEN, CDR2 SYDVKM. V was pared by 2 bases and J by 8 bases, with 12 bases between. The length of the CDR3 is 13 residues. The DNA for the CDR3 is TGTGCCAGCAGTTTAGCTAGGGCTGACGGCTACACCTTC. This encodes CASSLARADGYTF.

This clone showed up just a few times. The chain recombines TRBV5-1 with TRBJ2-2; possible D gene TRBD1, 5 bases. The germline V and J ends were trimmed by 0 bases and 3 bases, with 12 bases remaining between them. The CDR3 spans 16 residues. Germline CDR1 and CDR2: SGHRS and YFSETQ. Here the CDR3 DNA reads TGCGCCAGCAGCTTGGCTGACAGACGGGACACCGGGGAGCTGTTTTTT. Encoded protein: CASSLADRRDTGELFF.

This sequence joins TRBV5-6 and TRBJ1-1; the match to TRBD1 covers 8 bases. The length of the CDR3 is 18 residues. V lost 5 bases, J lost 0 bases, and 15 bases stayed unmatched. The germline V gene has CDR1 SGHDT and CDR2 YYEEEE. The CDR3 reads CASRQTGVARGMNTEAFF. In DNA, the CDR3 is TGTGCCAGCAGGCAGACAGGGGTGGCGCGGGGCATGAACACTGAAGCTTTCTTT.

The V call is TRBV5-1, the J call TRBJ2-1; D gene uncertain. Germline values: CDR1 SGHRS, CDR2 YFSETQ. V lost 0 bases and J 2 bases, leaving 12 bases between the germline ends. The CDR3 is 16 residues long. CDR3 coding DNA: TGCGCCAGCAGCTTGGGCGGTCATTCCACCTACAATGAGCAGTTCTTC. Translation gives CASSLGGHSTYNEQFF.

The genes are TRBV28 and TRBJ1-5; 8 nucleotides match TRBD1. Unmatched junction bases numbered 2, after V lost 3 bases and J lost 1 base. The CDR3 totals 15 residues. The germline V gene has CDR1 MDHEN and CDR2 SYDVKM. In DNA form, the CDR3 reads TGTGCCAGCAGTTTGTCAGGGGGCAGCAATCAGCCCCAGCATTTT. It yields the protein CASSLSGGSNQPQHF.

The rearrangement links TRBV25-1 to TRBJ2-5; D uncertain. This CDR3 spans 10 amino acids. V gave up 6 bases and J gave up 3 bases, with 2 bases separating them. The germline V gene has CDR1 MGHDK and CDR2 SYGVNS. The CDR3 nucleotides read TGTGCCAGCAGCAAAGAGACCCAGTACTTC. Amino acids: CASSKETQYF.

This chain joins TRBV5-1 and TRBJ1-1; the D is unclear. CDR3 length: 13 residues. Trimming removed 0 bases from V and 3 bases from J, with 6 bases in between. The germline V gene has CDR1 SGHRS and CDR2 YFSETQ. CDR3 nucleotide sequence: TGCGCCAGCAGCTTGGACACTTACACTGAAGCTTTCTTT. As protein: CASSLDTYTEAFF.

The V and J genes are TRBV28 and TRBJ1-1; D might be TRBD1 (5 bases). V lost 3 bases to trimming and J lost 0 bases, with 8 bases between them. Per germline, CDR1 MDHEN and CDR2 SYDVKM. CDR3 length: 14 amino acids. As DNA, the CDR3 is TGTGCCAGCAGTTTGGGGGTAATGAACACTGAAGCTTTCTTT. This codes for CASSLGVMNTEAFF.

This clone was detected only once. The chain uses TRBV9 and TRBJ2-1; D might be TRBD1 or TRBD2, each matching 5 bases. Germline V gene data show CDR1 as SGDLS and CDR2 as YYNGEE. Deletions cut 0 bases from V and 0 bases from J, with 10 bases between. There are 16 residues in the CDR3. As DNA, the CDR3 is TGTGCCAGCAGCGTAGACCCGGGGCCCTCCTACAATGAGCAGTTCTTC. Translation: CASSVDPGPSYNEQFF.

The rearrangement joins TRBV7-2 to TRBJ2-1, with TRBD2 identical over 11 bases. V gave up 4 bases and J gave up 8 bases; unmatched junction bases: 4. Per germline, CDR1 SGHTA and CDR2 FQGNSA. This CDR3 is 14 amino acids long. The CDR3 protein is CASSSLAGVDEQFF. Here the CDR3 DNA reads TGTGCCAGCAGCTCACTAGCGGGAGTGGATGAGCAGTTCTTC. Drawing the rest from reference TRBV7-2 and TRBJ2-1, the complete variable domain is GAGVSQSPSNKVTEKGKDVELRCDPISGHTALYWYRQSLGQGLEFLIYFQGNSAPDKSGLPSDRFSAERTGGSVSTLTIQRTQQEDSAVYLCASSSLAGVDEQFFGPGTRLTVL.

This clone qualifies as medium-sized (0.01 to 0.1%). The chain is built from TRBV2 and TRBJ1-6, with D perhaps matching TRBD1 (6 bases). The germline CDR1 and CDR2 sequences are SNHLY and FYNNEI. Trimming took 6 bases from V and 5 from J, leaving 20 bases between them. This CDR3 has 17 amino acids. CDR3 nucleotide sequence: TGTGCCAGCAGCCTACCAAGGGGGGGCGAACATAATTCACCCCTCCACTTT. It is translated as CASSLPRGGEHNSPLHF.

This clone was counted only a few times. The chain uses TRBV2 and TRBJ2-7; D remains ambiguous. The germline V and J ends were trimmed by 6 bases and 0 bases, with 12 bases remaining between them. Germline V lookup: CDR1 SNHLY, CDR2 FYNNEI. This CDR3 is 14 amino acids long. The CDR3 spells CASRKSSLSYEQYF. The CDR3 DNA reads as TGTGCCAGCAGAAAATCCAGTCTCTCCTACGAGCAGTACTTC.

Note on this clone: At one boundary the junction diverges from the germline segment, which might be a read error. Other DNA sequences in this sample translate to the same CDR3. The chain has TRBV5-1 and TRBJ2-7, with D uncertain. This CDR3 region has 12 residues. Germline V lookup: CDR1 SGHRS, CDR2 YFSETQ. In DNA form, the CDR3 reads TGCGCCAGCAGCTTGGAGGTCGGCGAGCAGTATTTC. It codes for CASSLEVGEQYF.

CDR3 bases: TGTGCCAGCAGCTTAGGGGGTGACGGTTTCTACGAGCAGTACTTC. Encoded protein: CASSLGGDGFYEQYF. This sequence joins TRBV11-2 and TRBJ2-7; D gene ambiguous. Germline CDR1 is SGHAT and CDR2 is FQNNGV. The CDR3 covers 15 residues. The V gene lost 1 base and the J gene lost 3 bases, with 13 bases spanning the gap.

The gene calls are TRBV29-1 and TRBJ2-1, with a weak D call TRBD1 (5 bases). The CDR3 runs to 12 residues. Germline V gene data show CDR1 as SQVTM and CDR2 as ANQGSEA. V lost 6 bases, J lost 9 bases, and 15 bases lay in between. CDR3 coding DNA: TGCAGCGTAACCGCCTATAGGGGTGAGCAGTTCTTC. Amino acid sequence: CSVTAYRGEQFF.

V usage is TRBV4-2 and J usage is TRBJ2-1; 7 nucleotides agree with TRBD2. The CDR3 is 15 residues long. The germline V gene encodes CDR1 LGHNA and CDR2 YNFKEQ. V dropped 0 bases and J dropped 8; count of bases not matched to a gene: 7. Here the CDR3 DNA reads TGTGCCAGCAGCCAAGAGCTCTACAGCGGGGATGAGCAGTTCTTC. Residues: CASSQELYSGDEQFF.

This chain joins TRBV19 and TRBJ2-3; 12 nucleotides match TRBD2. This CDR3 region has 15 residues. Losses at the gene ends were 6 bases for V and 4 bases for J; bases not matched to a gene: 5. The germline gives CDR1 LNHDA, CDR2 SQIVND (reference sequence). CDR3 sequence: CASRTTSGRSDTQYF. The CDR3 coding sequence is TGTGCCAGTAGGACGACTAGCGGGAGATCAGATACGCAGTATTTT.

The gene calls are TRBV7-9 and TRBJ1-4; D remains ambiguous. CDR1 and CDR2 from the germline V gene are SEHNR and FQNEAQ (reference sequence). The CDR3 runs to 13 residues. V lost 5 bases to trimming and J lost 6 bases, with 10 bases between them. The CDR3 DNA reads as TGTGCCAGCAGCACCGGACCCGATGAAAAACTGTTTTTT. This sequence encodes CASSTGPDEKLFF. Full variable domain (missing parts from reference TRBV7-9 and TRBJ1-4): DTGVSQNPRHKITKRGQNVTFRCDPISEHNRLYWYRQTLGQGPEFLTYFQNEAQLEKSRLLSDRFSAERPKGSFSTLEIQRTEQGDSAMYLCASSTGPDEKLFFGSGTQLSVL.

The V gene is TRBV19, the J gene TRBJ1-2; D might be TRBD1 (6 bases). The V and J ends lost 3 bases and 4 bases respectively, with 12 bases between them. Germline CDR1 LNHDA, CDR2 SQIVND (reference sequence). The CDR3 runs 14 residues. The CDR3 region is CASSMFPDSYGYTF. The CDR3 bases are TGTGCCAGTAGTATGTTCCCGGACAGCTATGGCTACACCTTC.

The CDR3 DNA reads TGTGCCAGCAGTGAAGCGCCTCTAGCGGGAGGGCCGTTGTCCTACAATGAGCAGTTCTTC. Its translation: CASSEAPLAGGPLSYNEQFF. V usage is TRBV6-1 and J usage is TRBJ2-1; 12 nucleotides agree with TRBD2. The V segment lost 0 bases and the J segment 1 base; nucleotides outside the gene matches: 10. The CDR3 extends over 20 amino acids. Germline V gene lookup returns CDR1 MNHNS and CDR2 SASEGT.

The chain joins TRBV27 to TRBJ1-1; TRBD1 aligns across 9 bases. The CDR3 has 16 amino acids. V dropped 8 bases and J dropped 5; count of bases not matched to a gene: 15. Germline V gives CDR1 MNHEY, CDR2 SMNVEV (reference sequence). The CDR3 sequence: CASLVVGQGLGTEAFF. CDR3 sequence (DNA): TGTGCCAGCCTCGTGGTAGGACAGGGGTTGGGGACTGAAGCTTTCTTT.

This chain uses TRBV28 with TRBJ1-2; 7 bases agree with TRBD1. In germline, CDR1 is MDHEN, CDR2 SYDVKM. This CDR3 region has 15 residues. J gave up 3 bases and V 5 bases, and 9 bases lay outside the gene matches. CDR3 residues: CASSRIGQAYYGYTF. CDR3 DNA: TGTGCCAGCAGTAGGATTGGACAGGCCTACTATGGCTACACCTTC.

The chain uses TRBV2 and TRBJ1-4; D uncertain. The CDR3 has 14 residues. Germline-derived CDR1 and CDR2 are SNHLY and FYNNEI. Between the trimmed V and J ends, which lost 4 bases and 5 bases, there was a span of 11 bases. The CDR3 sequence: CASSALGQNEKLFF. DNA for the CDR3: TGTGCCAGCAGTGCACTCGGGCAGAATGAAAAACTGTTTTTT. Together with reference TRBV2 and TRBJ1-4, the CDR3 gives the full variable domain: EPEVTQTPSHQVTQMGQEVILRCVPISNHLYFYWYRQILGQKVEFLVSFYNNEISEKSEIFDDQFSVERPDGSNFTLKIRSTKLEDSAMYFCASSALGQNEKLFFGSGTQLSVL.

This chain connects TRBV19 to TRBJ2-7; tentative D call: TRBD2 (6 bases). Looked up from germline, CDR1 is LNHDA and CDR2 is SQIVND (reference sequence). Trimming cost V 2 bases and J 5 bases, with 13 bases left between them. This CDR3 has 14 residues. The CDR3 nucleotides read TGTGCCAGTAGTATACGGAGGGACCCGCACGAGCAGTACTTC. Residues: CASSIRRDPHEQYF.

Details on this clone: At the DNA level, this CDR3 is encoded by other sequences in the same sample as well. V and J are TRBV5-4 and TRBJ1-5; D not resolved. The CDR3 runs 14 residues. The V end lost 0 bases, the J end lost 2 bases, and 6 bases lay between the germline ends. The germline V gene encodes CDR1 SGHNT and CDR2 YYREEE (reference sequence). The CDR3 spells CASSLDAGNQPQHF. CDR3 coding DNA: TGTGCCAGCAGCTTGGATGCAGGCAATCAGCCCCAGCATTTT. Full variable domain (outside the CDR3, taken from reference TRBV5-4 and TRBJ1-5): ETGVTQSPTHLIKTRGQQVTLRCSSQSGHNTVSWYQQALGQGPQFIFQYYREEENGRGNFPPRFSGLQFPNYSSELNVNALELDDSALYLCASSLDAGNQPQHFGDGTRLSIL.

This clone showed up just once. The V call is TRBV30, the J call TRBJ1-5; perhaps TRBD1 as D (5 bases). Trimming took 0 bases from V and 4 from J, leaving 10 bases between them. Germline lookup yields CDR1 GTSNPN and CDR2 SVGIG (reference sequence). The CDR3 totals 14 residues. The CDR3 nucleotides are TGTGCCTGGAGTGTTGGGACGCGGAATCAGCCCCAGCATTTT. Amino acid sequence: CAWSVGTRNQPQHF.